This TCR beta chain was sequenced in a study of blood T cell repertoires in COVID-19. Profiling relied on immunoSEQ multiplex PCR, and the TCRdb table lists in-frame clones only, not all of them. This table holds tens of thousands of clones, roughly 90% found once. Germline V gives CDR1 LNHDA, CDR2 SQIVND (reference sequence). The CDR3 has 16 residues. V trimming: 5 bases; J trimming: 2 bases; junction bases outside the gene matches: 9. V usage is TRBV19 and J usage is TRBJ1-5; 7 nucleotides agree with TRBD1. The TCR sequence derives from a human donor with active COVID-19. The donor label of this sample is uncertain. Sequenced sample: peripheral blood. CDR3 residues: CASSPPGGSGNQPQHF. CDR3 DNA sequence: TGTGCCAGTAGTCCCCCAGGGGGATCTGGCAATCAGCCCCAGCATTTT. Full variable domain (rest looked up from reference TRBV19 and TRBJ1-5): DGGITQSPKYLFRKEGQNVTLSCEQNLNHDAMYWYRQDPGQGLRLIYYSQIVNDFQKGDIAEGYSVSREKKESFPLTVTSAQKNPTAFYLCASSPPGGSGNQPQHFGDGTRLSIL.